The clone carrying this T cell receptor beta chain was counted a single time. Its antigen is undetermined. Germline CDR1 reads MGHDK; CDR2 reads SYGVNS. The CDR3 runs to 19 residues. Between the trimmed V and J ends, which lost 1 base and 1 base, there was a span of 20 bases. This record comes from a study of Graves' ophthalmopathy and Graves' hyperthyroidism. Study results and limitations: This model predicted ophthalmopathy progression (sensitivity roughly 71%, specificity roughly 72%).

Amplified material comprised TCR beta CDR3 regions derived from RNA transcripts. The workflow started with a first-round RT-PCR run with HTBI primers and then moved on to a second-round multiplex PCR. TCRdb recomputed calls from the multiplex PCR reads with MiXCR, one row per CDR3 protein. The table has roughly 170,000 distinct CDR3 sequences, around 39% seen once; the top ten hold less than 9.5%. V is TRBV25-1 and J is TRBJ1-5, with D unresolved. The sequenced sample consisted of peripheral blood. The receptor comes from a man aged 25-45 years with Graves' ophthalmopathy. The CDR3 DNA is TGTGCCAGCAGTGAATTACCGTCGAGGGTGGTTTGGAGCAATCAGCCCCAGCATTTT. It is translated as CASSELPSRVVWSNQPQHF.